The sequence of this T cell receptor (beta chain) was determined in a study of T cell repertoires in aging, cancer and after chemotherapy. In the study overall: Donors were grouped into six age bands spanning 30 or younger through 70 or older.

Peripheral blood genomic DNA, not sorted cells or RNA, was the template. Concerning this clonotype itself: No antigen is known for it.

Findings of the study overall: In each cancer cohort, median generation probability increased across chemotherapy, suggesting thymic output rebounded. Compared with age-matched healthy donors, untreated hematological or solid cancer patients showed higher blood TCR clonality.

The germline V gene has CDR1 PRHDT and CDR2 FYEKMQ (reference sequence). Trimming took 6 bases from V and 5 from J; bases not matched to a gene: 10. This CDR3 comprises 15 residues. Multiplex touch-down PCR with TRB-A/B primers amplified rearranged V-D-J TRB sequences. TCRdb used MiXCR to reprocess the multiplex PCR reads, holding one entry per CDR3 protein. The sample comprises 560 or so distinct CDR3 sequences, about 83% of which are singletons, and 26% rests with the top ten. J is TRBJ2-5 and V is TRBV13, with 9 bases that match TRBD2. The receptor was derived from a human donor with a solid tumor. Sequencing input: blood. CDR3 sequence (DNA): TGTGCCAGCAGTAGAGAGGGACTAGCAGGGGAGACCCAGTACTTC. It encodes CASSREGLAGETQYF.